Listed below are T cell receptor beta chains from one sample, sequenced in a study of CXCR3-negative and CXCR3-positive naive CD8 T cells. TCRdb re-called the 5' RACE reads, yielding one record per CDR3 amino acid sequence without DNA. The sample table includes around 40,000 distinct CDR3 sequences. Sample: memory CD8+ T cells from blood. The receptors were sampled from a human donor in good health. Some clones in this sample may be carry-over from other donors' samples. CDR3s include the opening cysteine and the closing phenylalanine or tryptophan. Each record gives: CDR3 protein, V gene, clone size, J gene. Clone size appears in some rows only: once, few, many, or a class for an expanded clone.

CDR3aa: CATSSLGDEQSSYNEQFF; v_gene: TRBV15; abundance: -; j_gene: TRBJ2-1
CDR3aa: CASSYHTGYTGELFF; v_gene: TRBV7-9; abundance: -; j_gene: TRBJ2-2
CDR3aa: CASSPSGSEVSESVLSDTQYF; v_gene: TRBV4-3; abundance: -; j_gene: TRBJ2-3
CDR3aa: CASRRPNDPGNQPQHF; v_gene: TRBV28; abundance: -; j_gene: TRBJ1-5
CDR3aa: CASSQGLGGEQFF; v_gene: TRBV14; abundance: -; j_gene: TRBJ2-1
CDR3aa: CASGFSVGGGYIDYNEQFF; v_gene: TRBV12-3/TRBV12-4; abundance: -; j_gene: TRBJ2-1
CDR3aa: CSARPRTGKYEQYF; v_gene: TRBV20-1; abundance: -; j_gene: TRBJ2-7
CDR3aa: CASSSPPEAGRQEKLFF; v_gene: TRBV7-9; abundance: medium-sized; j_gene: TRBJ1-4
CDR3aa: CASSYSGDFNEKLFF; v_gene: TRBV6-5; abundance: -; j_gene: TRBJ1-4
CDR3aa: CASSQGPGDIYGYTF; v_gene: TRBV4-1; abundance: -; j_gene: TRBJ1-2
CDR3aa: CASSQGFGAGDGYTF; v_gene: TRBV4-2; abundance: -; j_gene: TRBJ1-2
CDR3aa: CASSQDRRDPYEQYF; v_gene: TRBV14; abundance: -; j_gene: TRBJ2-7
CDR3aa: CASSYRDRNYEQYF; v_gene: TRBV4-1; abundance: -; j_gene: TRBJ2-7
CDR3aa: CASSETSGVYEQYF; v_gene: TRBV12-3/TRBV12-4; abundance: -; j_gene: TRBJ2-7
CDR3aa: CATSRWTGDTEAFF; v_gene: TRBV15; abundance: -; j_gene: TRBJ1-1
CDR3aa: CASSELFPGVEAFF; v_gene: TRBV6-1; abundance: -; j_gene: TRBJ1-1
CDR3aa: CSVRDRTSEQYF; v_gene: TRBV29-1; abundance: -; j_gene: TRBJ2-7
CDR3aa: CASSPTVGIGDTQYF; v_gene: TRBV18; abundance: -; j_gene: TRBJ2-3
CDR3aa: CASSQGLAGPYNEQFF; v_gene: TRBV4-1; abundance: -; j_gene: TRBJ2-1